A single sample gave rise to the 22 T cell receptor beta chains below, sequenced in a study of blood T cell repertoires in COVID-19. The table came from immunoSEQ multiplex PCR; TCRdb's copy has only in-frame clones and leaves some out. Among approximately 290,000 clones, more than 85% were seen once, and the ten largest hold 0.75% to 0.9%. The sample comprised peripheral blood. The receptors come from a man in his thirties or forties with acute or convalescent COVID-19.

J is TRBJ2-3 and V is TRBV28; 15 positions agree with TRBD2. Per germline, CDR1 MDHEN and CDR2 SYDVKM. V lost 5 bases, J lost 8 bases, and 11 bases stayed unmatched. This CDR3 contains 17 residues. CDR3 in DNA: TGTGCCAGCAGTCTCCTAGGACTAGCGGGGGGGCAGGGTACGCAGTATTTT. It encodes CASSLLGLAGGQGTQYF. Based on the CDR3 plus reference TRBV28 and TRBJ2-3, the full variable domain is DVKVTQSSRYLVKRTGEKVFLECVQDMDHENMFWYRQDPGLGLRLIYFSYDVKMKEKGDIPEGYSVSREKKERFSLILESASTNQTSMYLCASSLLGLAGGQGTQYFGPGTRLTVL.

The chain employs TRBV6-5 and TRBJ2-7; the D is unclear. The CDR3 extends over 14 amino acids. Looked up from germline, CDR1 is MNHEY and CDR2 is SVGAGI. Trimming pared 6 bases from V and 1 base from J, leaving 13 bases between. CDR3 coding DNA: TGTGCCAGCAGGTCCGGATGGCGGTCCTACGAGCAGTACTTC. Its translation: CASRSGWRSYEQYF.

CDR3 DNA sequence: TGTGCCAGCAGAGAAAGACAGGGACTTTATGGCTACACCTTC. It specifies CASRERQGLYGYTF. V gene TRBV6-6 combines with J gene TRBJ1-2; 7 positions match TRBD1. V shed 6 bases, J shed 5 bases, and the junction held 9 bases outside the gene matches. The germline gives CDR1 MNHNY, CDR2 SVGAGI (reference sequence). This CDR3 is built from 14 residues.

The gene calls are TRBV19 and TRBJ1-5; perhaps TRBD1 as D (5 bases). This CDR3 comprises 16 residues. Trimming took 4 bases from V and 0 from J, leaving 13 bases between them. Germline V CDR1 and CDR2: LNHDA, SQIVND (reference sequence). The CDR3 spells CASSTTVYYSNQPQHF. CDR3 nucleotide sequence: TGTGCCAGTAGTACGACAGTTTATTATAGCAATCAGCCCCAGCATTTT.

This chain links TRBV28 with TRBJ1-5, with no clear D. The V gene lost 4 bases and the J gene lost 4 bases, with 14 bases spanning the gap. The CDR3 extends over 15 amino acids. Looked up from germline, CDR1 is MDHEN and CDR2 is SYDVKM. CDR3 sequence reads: CASSSSESTNQPQHF. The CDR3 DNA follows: TGTGCCAGCAGTTCATCGGAGAGTACGAATCAGCCCCAGCATTTT.

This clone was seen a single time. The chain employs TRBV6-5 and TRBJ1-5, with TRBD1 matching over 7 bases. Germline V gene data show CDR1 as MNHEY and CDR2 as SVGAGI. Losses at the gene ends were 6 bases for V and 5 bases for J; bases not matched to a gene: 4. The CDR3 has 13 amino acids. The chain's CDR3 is CASSQGEYQPQHF. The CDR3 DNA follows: TGTGCCAGCAGCCAGGGGGAGTATCAGCCCCAGCATTTT.

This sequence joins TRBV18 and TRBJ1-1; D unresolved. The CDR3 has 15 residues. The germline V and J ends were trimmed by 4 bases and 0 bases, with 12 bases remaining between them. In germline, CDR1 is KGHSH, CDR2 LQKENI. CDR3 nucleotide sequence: TGTGCCAGCTCACAGGACTCGGGAATGAACACTGAAGCTTTCTTT. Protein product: CASSQDSGMNTEAFF.

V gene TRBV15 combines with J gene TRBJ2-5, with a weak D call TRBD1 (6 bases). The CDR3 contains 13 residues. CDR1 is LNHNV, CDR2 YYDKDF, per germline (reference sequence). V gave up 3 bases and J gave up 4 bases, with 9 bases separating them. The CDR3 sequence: CATSSQQGETQYF. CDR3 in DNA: TGTGCCACCAGCAGTCAACAGGGAGAGACCCAGTACTTC. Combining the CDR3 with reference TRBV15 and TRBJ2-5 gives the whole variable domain DAMVIQNPRYQVTQFGKPVTLSCSQTLNHNVMYWYQQKSSQAPKLLFHYYDKDFNNEADTPDNFQSRRPNTSFCFLDIRSPGLGDTAMYLCATSSQQGETQYFGPGTRLLVL.

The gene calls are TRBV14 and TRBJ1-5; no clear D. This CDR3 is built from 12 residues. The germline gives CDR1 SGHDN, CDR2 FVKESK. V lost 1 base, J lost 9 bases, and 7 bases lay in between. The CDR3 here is CASSQVGGPQHF. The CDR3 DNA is TGTGCCAGCAGCCAAGTAGGAGGGCCCCAGCATTTT. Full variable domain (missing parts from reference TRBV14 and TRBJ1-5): EAGVTQFPSHSVIEKGQTVTLRCDPISGHDNLYWYRRVMGKEIKFLLHFVKESKQDESGMPNNRFLAERTGGTYSTLKVQPAELEDSGVYFCASSQVGGPQHFGDGTRLSIL.

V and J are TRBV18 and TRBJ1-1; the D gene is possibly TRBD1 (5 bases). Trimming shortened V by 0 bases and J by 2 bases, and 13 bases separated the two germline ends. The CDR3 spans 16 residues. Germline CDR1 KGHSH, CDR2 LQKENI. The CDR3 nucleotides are TGTGCCAGCTCACCACCATCTCTACAGGTTAACACTGAAGCTTTCTTT. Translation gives CASSPPSLQVNTEAFF.

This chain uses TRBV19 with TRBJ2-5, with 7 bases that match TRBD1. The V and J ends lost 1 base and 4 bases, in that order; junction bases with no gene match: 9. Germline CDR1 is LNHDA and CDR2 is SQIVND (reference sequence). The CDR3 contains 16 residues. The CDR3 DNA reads TGTGCCAGTAGTATAGCTCGGACAGGCGGAGGAGAGACCCAGTACTTC. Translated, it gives CASSIARTGGGETQYF.

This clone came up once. This chain's CDR3 is CASSYSPRSGNTIYF. The CDR3 DNA reads TGTGCCAGCAGTTACTCGCCGCGTAGTGGAAACACCATATATTTT. The J gene is TRBJ1-3, the V gene TRBV6-5; D ambiguous. Trimming shortened V by 0 bases and J by 3 bases, and 9 bases separated the two germline ends. Germline lookup yields CDR1 MNHEY and CDR2 SVGAGI. This CDR3 contains 15 residues.

DNA for the CDR3: TGTGCCAGCAGCCAAGAGAGGAGGCTGGATGGCTACACCTTC. Its translation is CASSQERRLDGYTF. The V and J genes are TRBV3-1 (or the pseudogene TRBV3-2) and TRBJ1-2; the D is unclear. Per germline, CDR1 LGHDT and CDR2 YNNKEL (reference sequence). Trimming left V 0 bases short and J 6 bases short, with 11 bases between. The CDR3 covers 14 residues.

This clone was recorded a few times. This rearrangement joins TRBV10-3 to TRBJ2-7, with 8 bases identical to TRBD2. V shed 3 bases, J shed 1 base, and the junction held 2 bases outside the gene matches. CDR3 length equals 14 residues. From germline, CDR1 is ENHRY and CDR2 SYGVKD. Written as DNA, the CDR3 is TGTGCCATCAGTGATGCGGGGGGTTCCTACGAGCAGTACTTC. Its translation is CAISDAGGSYEQYF.

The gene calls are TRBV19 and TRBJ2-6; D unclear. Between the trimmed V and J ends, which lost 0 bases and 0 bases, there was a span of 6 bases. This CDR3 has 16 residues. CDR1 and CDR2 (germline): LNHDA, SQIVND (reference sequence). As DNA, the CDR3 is TGTGCCAGTAGTATAGATCAGTACTCTGGGGCCAACGTCCTGACTTTC. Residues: CASSIDQYSGANVLTF. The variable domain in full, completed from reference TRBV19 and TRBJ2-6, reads DGGITQSPKYLFRKEGQNVTLSCEQNLNHDAMYWYRQDPGQGLRLIYYSQIVNDFQKGDIAEGYSVSREKKESFPLTVTSAQKNPTAFYLCASSIDQYSGANVLTFGAGSRLTVL.

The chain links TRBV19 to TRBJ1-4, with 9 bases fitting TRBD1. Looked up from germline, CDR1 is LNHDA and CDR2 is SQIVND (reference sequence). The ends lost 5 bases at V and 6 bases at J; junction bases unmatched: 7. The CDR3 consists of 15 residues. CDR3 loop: CASSLLRTGDEKLFF. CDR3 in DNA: TGTGCCAGTAGTCTACTCCGGACAGGGGATGAAAAACTGTTTTTT.

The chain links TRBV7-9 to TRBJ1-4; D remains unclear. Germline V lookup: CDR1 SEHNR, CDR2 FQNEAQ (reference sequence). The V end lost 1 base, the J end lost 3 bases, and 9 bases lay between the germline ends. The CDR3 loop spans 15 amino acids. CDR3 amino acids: CASSLVLAANEKLFF. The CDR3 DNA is TGTGCCAGCAGCTTAGTCTTGGCAGCTAATGAAAAACTGTTTTTT.

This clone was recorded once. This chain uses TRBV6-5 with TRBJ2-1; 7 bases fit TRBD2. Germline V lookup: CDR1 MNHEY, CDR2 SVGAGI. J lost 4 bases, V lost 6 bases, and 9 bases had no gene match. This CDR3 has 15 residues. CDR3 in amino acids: CASSTTASGYNEQFF. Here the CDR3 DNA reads TGTGCCAGCAGCACAACGGCTAGCGGATACAATGAGCAGTTCTTC.

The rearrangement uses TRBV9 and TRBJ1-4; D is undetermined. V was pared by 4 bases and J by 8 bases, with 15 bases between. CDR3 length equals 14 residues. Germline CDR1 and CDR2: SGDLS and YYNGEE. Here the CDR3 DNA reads TGTGCCAGCAGCAAAGACCCTCGGGAGGAAAAACTGTTTTTT. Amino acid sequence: CASSKDPREEKLFF.

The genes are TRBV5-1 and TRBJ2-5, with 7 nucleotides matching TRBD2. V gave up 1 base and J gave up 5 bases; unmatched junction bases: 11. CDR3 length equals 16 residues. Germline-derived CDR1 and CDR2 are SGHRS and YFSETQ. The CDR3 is CASSLPPIAGRETQYF. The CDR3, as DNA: TGCGCCAGCAGCTTGCCCCCCATAGCGGGCCGGGAGACCCAGTACTTC.

The CDR3 spells CASSSSDSPLHF. The DNA for the CDR3 is TGTGCCAGCAGCTCCTCTGATTCACCCCTCCACTTT. The V and J genes are TRBV7-9 and TRBJ1-6; D remains ambiguous. Trimming left V 4 bases short and J 8 bases short, with 6 bases between. The CDR3 has 12 residues. Germline CDR1 and CDR2: SEHNR and FQNEAQ (reference sequence). The full variable domain, completed using reference TRBV7-9 and TRBJ1-6, is DTGVSQNPRHKITKRGQNVTFRCDPISEHNRLYWYRQTLGQGPEFLTYFQNEAQLEKSRLLSDRFSAERPKGSFSTLEIQRTEQGDSAMYLCASSSSDSPLHFGNGTRLTVT.

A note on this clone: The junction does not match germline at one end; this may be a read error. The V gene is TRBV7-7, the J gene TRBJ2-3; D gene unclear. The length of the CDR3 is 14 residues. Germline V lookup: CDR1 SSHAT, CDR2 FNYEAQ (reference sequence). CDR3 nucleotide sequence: TGTGCTAGCAGCCCGCAAGTTCAGGCAGATACGCAGTATTTT. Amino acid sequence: CASSPQVQADTQYF.